Sequencing of this T cell receptor (beta chain) was carried out in a study of T cell responses to AZD1222 COVID-19 vaccine. Study information: Timing groups of about 4 and about 12 weeks for second doses were pooled.

The repertoire was sequenced with immunoSEQ multiplex PCR; TCRdb's copy has only in-frame clones and lacks some. The sample records about 150,000 clones, roughly 90% being singletons. As for this clone: Its antigen is still unknown.

Overall study findings and caveats: The study found Spike-specific TCR breadth and depth rose after two AZD1222 doses. Researchers report vaccine-associated CD4 TCRs spanning spike, with dominance at 160-218 and 743-854. Only six AZD1222 recipients tested seropositive at baseline.

V lost 5 bases and J lost 5; bases outside the gene matches: 8. CDR1 SGHTA and CDR2 FQGNSA come from the germline V gene. The CDR3 has 15 residues. The TCR originated in an adult in good health. The chain employs TRBV7-2 and TRBJ1-2, with 10 nucleotides matching TRBD1. This specimen was peripheral blood, taken on day 0 of AZD1222 vaccination. The CDR3 region is CASSPRDRGPYGYTF. The CDR3 bases are TGTGCCAGCAGCCCCCGGGACAGGGGACCGTATGGCTACACCTTC.